These 31 T cell receptor beta chains were all obtained from the same sample, sequenced in a study of Tregs in tolerant kidney transplant recipients. Profiled with immunoSEQ multiplex PCR; TCRdb holds only in-frame clones, not every one. The sample includes around 61,000 clones, over 70% of them seen just once. The sample consisted of CD4+ T cells from blood. The receptors stem from a human donor in good health.

This clone is a singleton in its sample. The V and J genes are TRBV5-4 and TRBJ1-2; 8 bases align to TRBD1. Germline V gives CDR1 SGHNT, CDR2 YYREEE (reference sequence). After removal of 4 bases from V and 2 bases from J, the junction contained 4 bases not matched to a gene. CDR3 length: 14 residues. The CDR3 region is CASSRQGRNYGYTF. CDR3 coding DNA: TGTGCCAGCAGCCGACAGGGGCGGAACTATGGCTACACCTTC.

The rearrangement joins TRBV21-1 to TRBJ1-6. TRBV21-1 is termed a pseudogene. CDR3 length: 10 residues. For the CDR3, the DNA is TGTGCCAGCAGGGGTTCACCCCTCCACTTT. Translated, it gives CASRGSPLHF.

This clone was seen just once. This chain uses TRBV7-3 with TRBJ2-3; possible D gene TRBD1, 6 bases. This CDR3 region has 15 residues. The germline V gene encodes CDR1 SGHTA and CDR2 FQGTGA. The V and J ends lost 3 bases and 0 bases respectively, with 10 bases between them. In nucleotides, the CDR3 is TGTGCCAGCAGCTTTGGGGGCCAGAGCACAGATACGCAGTATTTT. Its protein product is CASSFGGQSTDTQYF.

The CDR3 loop is CASSSLGWVDNEQFF. In DNA form, the CDR3 reads TGTGCCAGCAGTTCATTGGGGTGGGTCGACAATGAGCAGTTCTTC. The rearrangement joins TRBV27 to TRBJ2-1; D is ambiguous. The V gene's germline CDR1 is MNHEY and CDR2 SMNVEV (reference sequence). The CDR3 is 15 residues long. Trimming took off 4 bases at V and 5 bases at J, with 15 bases between the two ends.

The chain couples TRBV25-1 to TRBJ2-7; D possibly corresponds to TRBD2 (5 bases). The germline V gene encodes CDR1 MGHDK and CDR2 SYGVNS. Trimming stripped 6 bases from V and 1 base from J, with 19 bases between. The CDR3 extends over 16 amino acids. This CDR3 reads CASSEVGSDLSYEQYF. Here the CDR3 DNA reads TGTGCCAGCAGCGAAGTGGGCTCGGACTTATCCTACGAGCAGTACTTC.

The rearrangement links TRBV5-1 to TRBJ2-5; maybe TRBD2 (5 bases). Germline loops: CDR1 SGHRS, CDR2 YFSETQ. Trimming stripped 4 bases from V and 0 bases from J, with 10 bases between. The CDR3 extends over 14 amino acids. In DNA, the CDR3 is TGCGCCAGCAGCCGGTGGGGAGACCAAGAGACCCAGTACTTC. Protein product: CASSRWGDQETQYF.

The chain uses TRBV20-1 and TRBJ2-5; D gene uncertain. This CDR3 is 10 amino acids long. Germline V gives CDR1 DFQATT, CDR2 SNEGSKA (reference sequence). Trimming stripped 6 bases from V and 5 bases from J, with 7 bases between. The CDR3 sequence: CSALMETQYF. CDR3 in DNA: TGCAGTGCCCTCATGGAGACCCAGTACTTC.

There are a few counts of this clone. The chain is built from TRBV7-6 and TRBJ2-7; the D call may be TRBD1 or TRBD2 (6 bases each). Trimming left V 4 bases short and J 6 bases short, with 16 bases between. CDR1 is SGHVS, CDR2 FNYEAQ, per germline. The CDR3 runs to 14 residues. CDR3 sequence (DNA): TGTGCCAGCAGCTCAGTAGGGGGGTTGCCCGAGCAGTACTTC. Amino acid sequence: CASSSVGGLPEQYF.

J is TRBJ1-4 and V is TRBV4-1; D not resolved. Trimming cost V 4 bases and J 6 bases, with 15 bases left between them. The CDR3 spans 15 residues. Germline loops: CDR1 MGHRA, CDR2 YSYEKL. The DNA for the CDR3 is TGCGCCAGCAGCCTCGCGGGAGGGAGGGATGAAAAACTGTTTTTT. It yields the protein CASSLAGGRDEKLFF.

This clone was recorded only once. J is TRBJ1-1 and V is TRBV7-9; a possible D gene is TRBD1 (5 bases). Germline values: CDR1 SEHNR, CDR2 FQNEAQ (reference sequence). Trimming took 4 bases from V and 4 from J, leaving 16 bases between them. The CDR3 is 15 amino acids. CDR3 coding DNA: TGTGCCAGCAGCTCAGGGAGGCAGGTGGCCACTGAAGCTTTCTTT. This sequence encodes CASSSGRQVATEAFF. Filled out from reference TRBV7-9 and TRBJ1-1, the complete variable domain reads DTGVSQNPRHKITKRGQNVTFRCDPISEHNRLYWYRQTLGQGPEFLTYFQNEAQLEKSRLLSDRFSAERPKGSFSTLEIQRTEQGDSAMYLCASSSGRQVATEAFFGQGTRLTVV.

The rearrangement uses TRBV5-1 and TRBJ1-6, with TRBD1 matching over 10 bases. The germline V gene has CDR1 SGHRS and CDR2 YFSETQ. The CDR3 is made up of 19 amino acids. J gave up 7 bases and V 3 bases, and 16 bases lay outside the gene matches. This CDR3 reads CASSSGQGTHNVKNSPLHF. CDR3 in DNA: TGCGCCAGCAGCTCGGGACAGGGGACTCATAACGTAAAGAATTCACCCCTCCACTTT. Full variable domain (missing parts from reference TRBV5-1 and TRBJ1-6): KAGVTQTPRYLIKTRGQQVTLSCSPISGHRSVSWYQQTPGQGLQFLFEYFSETQRNKGNFPGRFSGRQFSNSRSEMNVSTLELGDSALYLCASSSGQGTHNVKNSPLHFGNGTRLTVT.

The rearrangement uses TRBV11-3 and TRBJ2-3; TRBD2 aligns across 10 bases. CDR1 and CDR2 (germline): SGHNT, YENEEA. The CDR3 is 14 residues long. The junction had 5 bases not matched to a gene; V was cut back by 8 bases and J by 3 bases. The CDR3 is CASGSGGMTDTQYF. Here the CDR3 DNA reads TGTGCCAGCGGTAGCGGGGGGATGACAGATACGCAGTATTTT.

The chain couples TRBV30 to TRBJ1-1; 7 positions match TRBD1. This CDR3 has 13 residues. The V gene's germline CDR1 is GTSNPN and CDR2 SVGIG (reference sequence). V lost 4 bases to trimming and J lost 2 bases; unmatched junction nucleotides: 4. The CDR3, as DNA: TGTGCCTGGAAGACAGGGATCAACACTGAAGCTTTCTTT. Translation: CAWKTGINTEAFF.

The genes are TRBV7-3 and TRBJ2-6; 9 nucleotides match TRBD1. Germline-derived CDR1 and CDR2 are SGHTA and FQGTGA. The V segment lost 1 base and the J segment 2 bases; nucleotides outside the gene matches: 6. CDR3 length equals 18 residues. The CDR3 region has the DNA TGTGCCAGCAGCTTAAAAGGGACAGGGAGTACTGGGGCCAACGTCCTGACTTTC. The encoded protein is CASSLKGTGSTGANVLTF.

This chain connects TRBV7-6 to TRBJ1-3; D gene ambiguous. V was trimmed by 1 base and J by 4 bases, leaving 2 bases between them. Germline CDR1 and CDR2: SGHVS and FNYEAQ. The CDR3 contains 12 residues. The CDR3 here is CASSLDGNTIYF. In DNA, the CDR3 is TGTGCCAGCAGCTTAGACGGAAACACCATATATTTT.

The chain couples TRBV28 to TRBJ2-7, with D possibly being TRBD1 (5 bases). The germline V gene encodes CDR1 MDHEN and CDR2 SYDVKM. The length of the CDR3 is 15 residues. V gave up 3 bases and J gave up 3 bases, with 15 bases separating them. The CDR3 nucleotides are TGTGCCAGCAGTTTTCAGGGTATGCTGGGCTACGAGCAGTACTTC. The encoded protein is CASSFQGMLGYEQYF. Drawing the rest from reference TRBV28 and TRBJ2-7, the complete variable domain is DVKVTQSSRYLVKRTGEKVFLECVQDMDHENMFWYRQDPGLGLRLIYFSYDVKMKEKGDIPEGYSVSREKKERFSLILESASTNQTSMYLCASSFQGMLGYEQYFGPGTRLTVT.

This clone occurred once. The rearrangement joins TRBV15 to TRBJ1-3; D is unresolved. Germline loops: CDR1 LNHNV, CDR2 YYDKDF (reference sequence). V lost 6 bases to trimming and J lost 0 bases, with 9 bases between them. The CDR3 is 14 residues long. The CDR3 reads CATSPQSSGNTIYF. The DNA for the CDR3 is TGTGCCACCAGTCCACAGAGCTCTGGAAACACCATATATTTT.

Concerning this clone: The junction departs from the called germline gene at one end, perhaps through a read error. The chain links TRBV7-2 to TRBJ2-3; 7 bases match TRBD2. The CDR3 loop spans 16 amino acids. The germline V gene has CDR1 SGHTA and CDR2 FQGNSA. The CDR3 is CASSLGSLADSDMQYF. CDR3 sequence (DNA): TGTGCCAGCAGCTTGGGGTCTCTAGCGGATTCAGATATGCAGTATTTT.

This chain joins TRBV29-1 and TRBJ2-1, with TRBD2 matching 8 bases. CDR1 is SQVTM and CDR2 is ANQGSEA in the germline V gene. CDR3 size: 14 residues. The V gene end was trimmed by 3 bases and the J gene end by 1 base; junction bases not matched to a gene: 2. CDR3 region: CSVDPGGSYNEQFF. The CDR3 DNA is TGCAGCGTTGATCCGGGGGGGTCCTACAATGAGCAGTTCTTC.

V usage is TRBV6-5 and J usage is TRBJ1-1; D is possibly TRBD1 (5 bases). The CDR3 sequence is 13 residues long. V shed 5 bases and J shed 1 base, with 8 bases lying between them. Germline assignment: CDR1 MNHEY and CDR2 SVGAGI. The CDR3 nucleotides are TGTGCCAGCAGTCCGAGGGGGAACACTGAAGCTTTCTTT. It translates to CASSPRGNTEAFF.

The V and J genes are TRBV7-6 and TRBJ1-1, with no clear D. The length of the CDR3 is 13 residues. Germline assignment: CDR1 SGHVS and CDR2 FNYEAQ. Trimming removed 4 bases at V and 1 base at J, with 7 bases between. The CDR3 here is CASSSDENTEAFF. Written as DNA, the CDR3 is TGTGCCAGCAGCTCGGACGAGAACACTGAAGCTTTCTTT. The whole variable domain, filled in from reference TRBV7-6 and TRBJ1-1, reads GAGVSQSPRYKVTKRGQDVALRCDPISGHVSLYWYRQALGQGPEFLTYFNYEAQQDKSGLPNDRFSAERPEGSISTLTIQRTEQRDSAMYRCASSSDENTEAFFGQGTRLTVV.

CDR3 loop: CASSVAPTGLPAEYNEQFF. The CDR3 DNA is TGTGCCAGCAGCGTAGCTCCTACTGGTTTGCCAGCGGAGTACAATGAGCAGTTCTTC. The V call is TRBV9, the J call TRBJ2-1; maybe TRBD2 (5 bases). Germline V gene lookup returns CDR1 SGDLS and CDR2 YYNGEE. The CDR3 is made up of 19 amino acids. Trimming stripped 0 bases from V and 4 bases from J, with 23 bases between. The complete variable domain, with remaining parts taken from reference TRBV9 and TRBJ2-1, reads DSGVTQTPKHLITATGQRVTLRCSPRSGDLSVYWYQQSLDQGLQFLIQYYNGEERAKGNILERFSAQQFPDLHSELNLSSLELGDSALYFCASSVAPTGLPAEYNEQFFGPGTRLTVL.

The rearrangement uses TRBV5-1 and TRBJ2-5; 9 nucleotides align to TRBD2. CDR1 is SGHRS, CDR2 YFSETQ, per germline. Trimming at V came to 0 bases and at J to 5 bases, leaving 5 bases not matched to a gene. The CDR3 is 15 amino acids. CDR3 coding DNA: TGCGCCAGCAGCTTGGAGGGACTAGCTTCTGAGACCCAGTACTTC. As protein: CASSLEGLASETQYF.

The rearrangement uses TRBV2 and TRBJ2-7; 7 bases are shared with TRBD2. The trim removed 7 bases at V and 6 bases at J, leaving 12 bases unmatched. Germline V CDR1 and CDR2: SNHLY, FYNNEI. CDR3 length: 14 amino acids. CDR3 in amino acids: CASIGTTTFFEQYF. CDR3 DNA: TGTGCCAGCATTGGGACTACCACTTTTTTCGAGCAGTACTTC.

V usage is TRBV10-2 and J usage is TRBJ2-7; D possibly uses TRBD1 or TRBD2 (5 bases each). V was pared by 8 bases and J by 6 bases, with 17 bases between. Germline CDR1 WSHSY, CDR2 SAAADI. CDR3 length: 13 residues. The chain's CDR3 is CASSRDLASEQYF. The CDR3 DNA reads TGCGCCAGCTCACGGGACCTCGCCTCCGAGCAGTACTTC.

To note about this clone: At the DNA level, this CDR3 is encoded by other sequences in the same sample as well. The chain uses TRBV27 and TRBJ2-3; D possibly corresponds to TRBD2 (7 bases). Trimming took off 3 bases at V and 2 bases at J, with 18 bases between the two ends. Germline loops: CDR1 MNHEY, CDR2 SMNVEV (reference sequence). The CDR3 runs to 17 residues. The CDR3 is CASSFGNPAGATDTQYF. The CDR3 DNA is TGTGCCAGCAGTTTCGGAAACCCTGCGGGGGCCACAGATACGCAGTATTTT.

This clone was counted a single time. The chain employs TRBV5-1 and TRBJ2-3, with 8 bases identical to TRBD1. Germline CDR1 and CDR2: SGHRS and YFSETQ. The CDR3 has 14 residues. Trimming cost V 5 bases and J 1 base; bases outside gene matches: 3. The CDR3 sequence is CASRGQAGTDTQYF. In DNA, the CDR3 is TGCGCCAGCAGGGGACAGGCTGGCACAGATACGCAGTATTTT.

This clone was recorded a few times. The V gene is TRBV10-3, the J gene TRBJ1-1; D ambiguous. The V and J ends lost 6 bases and 7 bases respectively, with 9 bases between them. There are 11 residues in the CDR3. Germline-derived CDR1 and CDR2 are ENHRY and SYGVKD. CDR3 region: CAIREDGEAFF. The CDR3 bases are TGTGCCATCAGGGAGGACGGTGAAGCTTTCTTT.

This clone was seen only a few times. This chain's CDR3 is CASSPPGGMDYGYTF. Written as DNA, the CDR3 is TGTGCCAGCAGCCCTCCTGGGGGGATGGACTATGGCTACACCTTC. This rearrangement joins TRBV5-6 to TRBJ1-2; D is perhaps TRBD1 (5 bases). The CDR3 is 15 residues long. V gave up 4 bases and J gave up 3 bases, with 16 bases separating them. CDR1 SGHDT and CDR2 YYEEEE come from the germline V gene. Together with reference TRBV5-6 and TRBJ1-2, the CDR3 gives the full variable domain: DAGVTQSPTHLIKTRGQQVTLRCSPKSGHDTVSWYQQALGQGPQFIFQYYEEEERQRGNFPDRFSGHQFPNYSSELNVNALLLGDSALYLCASSPPGGMDYGYTFGSGTRLTVV.

The chain employs TRBV30 and TRBJ2-2, with TRBD1 matching over 7 bases. Germline-derived CDR1 and CDR2 are GTSNPN and SVGIG (reference sequence). There are 14 residues in the CDR3. V lost 0 bases to trimming and J lost 3 bases; unmatched junction nucleotides: 1. The CDR3 spells CAWSVGQDTGELFF. Written as DNA, the CDR3 is TGTGCCTGGAGTGTAGGACAGGACACCGGGGAGCTGTTTTTT. The full variable domain, with the rest looked up from reference TRBV30 and TRBJ2-2, is SQTIHQWPATLVQPVGSPLSLECTVEGTSNPNLYWYRQAAGRGLQLLFYSVGIGQISSEVPQNLSASRPQDRQFILSSKKLLLSDSGFYLCAWSVGQDTGELFFGEGSRLTVL.

The rearrangement joins TRBV6-1 to TRBJ1-1; D is undetermined. The germline V gene encodes CDR1 MNHNS and CDR2 SASEGT. Trimming pared 4 bases from V and 3 bases from J, leaving 15 bases between. The CDR3 covers 15 residues. The CDR3 DNA reads TGTGCCAGCAGTGTAATTAGGACCCCGGACACTGAAGCTTTCTTT. This gives the protein CASSVIRTPDTEAFF.